This entry lists 12 T cell receptor beta chains sequenced from one sample in a study of CD8 T cells in Susac syndrome. RNA in amounts of about 0.45 to 1 ug was reverse transcribed with random hexamers. Via MiXCR, TCRdb re-called the immunoSEQ multiplex PCR reads, giving one row per CDR3 protein. The data contain about 80,000 distinct CDR3 sequences, 94% of them singletons. Sequenced material: CD8+ T cells from PBMCs. These receptors were taken from a human donor with Susac syndrome.

V is TRBV4-3 and J is TRBJ2-3; tentatively, D is TRBD2 (6 bases). CDR3 length: 14 amino acids. V lost 5 bases and J 1 base, leaving 10 bases between the germline ends. The germline V gene encodes CDR1 LGHNA and CDR2 YSLEER. CDR3: CASSYGEGTDTQYF. The CDR3 region has the DNA TGCGCCAGCAGCTACGGGGAGGGCACAGATACGCAGTATTTT.

The chain links TRBV7-8 to TRBJ1-4; D gene unclear. Trimming stripped 5 bases from V and 2 bases from J, with 12 bases between. This CDR3 region has 15 residues. Germline V gene sequence: CDR1 SGHVS, CDR2 FQNEAQ. CDR3 in amino acids: CASSDVPPTNEKLFF. Here the CDR3 DNA reads TGTGCCAGCAGCGACGTCCCTCCGACTAATGAAAAACTGTTTTTT.

The V gene is TRBV28, the J gene TRBJ2-7; TRBD1 aligns across 7 bases. Germline V lookup: CDR1 MDHEN, CDR2 SYDVKM. The CDR3 sequence is 16 residues long. J lost 2 bases, V lost 5 bases, and 12 bases had no gene match. In nucleotides, the CDR3 is TGTGCCAGCAGTCGAACCGGACCGCAGGGGGCCTACGAGCAGTACTTC. It codes for CASSRTGPQGAYEQYF.

The rearrangement joins TRBV13 to TRBJ2-7; D remains ambiguous. V lost 5 bases and J lost 6, with 11 bases in between. The CDR3 spans 12 residues. Germline V gene sequence: CDR1 PRHDT, CDR2 FYEKMQ (reference sequence). In DNA, the CDR3 is TGTGCCAGCAGCCCACATGGCGGCGAGCAGTACTTC. Its protein is CASSPHGGEQYF. The variable domain in full, completed from reference TRBV13 and TRBJ2-7, reads AAGVIQSPRHLIKEKRETATLKCYPIPRHDTVYWYQQGPGQDPQFLISFYEKMQSDKGSIPDRFSAQQFSDYHSELNMSSLELGDSALYFCASSPHGGEQYFGPGTRLTVT.

The table lists this clonotype with a count of one. V gene TRBV4-1 combines with J gene TRBJ2-6; TRBD1 or TRBD2 may be the D gene (5 bases each). Germline V gene data show CDR1 as MGHRA and CDR2 as YSYEKL. Trimming cost V 4 bases and J 1 base, with 8 bases left between them. This CDR3 is 15 amino acids long. CDR3 region: CASSPWGSGANVLTF. CDR3 DNA sequence: TGCGCCAGCAGCCCCTGGGGGTCTGGGGCCAACGTCCTGACTTTC.

This sequence joins TRBV29-1 and TRBJ2-7, with D perhaps matching TRBD1 (6 bases). Germline V gives CDR1 SQVTM, CDR2 ANQGSEA. There are 16 residues in the CDR3. The CDR3 DNA sequence: TGCAGGACGTGGGACATTCTAAGAGTGGTGATGTACGAGCAGTACTTC. This sequence encodes CRTWDILRVVMYEQYF.

The chain has TRBV29-1 and TRBJ1-2; 7 nucleotides agree with TRBD1. This CDR3 has 16 residues. J gave up 0 bases and V 6 bases, and 13 bases lay outside the gene matches. Germline V CDR1 and CDR2: SQVTM, ANQGSEA. CDR3 bases: TGCAGCGTCGAATGGGGGGGGACAGAAGCTAACTATGGCTACACCTTC. Its protein is CSVEWGGTEANYGYTF.

The genes are TRBV6-5 and TRBJ1-5; TRBD1 aligns across 8 bases. The V gene's germline CDR1 is MNHEY and CDR2 SVGAGI. This CDR3 spans 14 amino acids. With 6 bases clipped from V and 6 bases from J, the junction kept 7 bases outside the gene matches. CDR3 nucleotide sequence: TGTGCCAGCAGGGCCAGGACAGGGTCTCAGCCCCAGCATTTT. This encodes CASRARTGSQPQHF.

The chain has TRBV18 and TRBJ1-1; D remains ambiguous. The ends were cut back, 4 bases at V and 4 bases at J, with 10 bases in the middle. Germline V lookup: CDR1 KGHSH, CDR2 LQKENI. The CDR3 spans 13 residues. Here the CDR3 DNA reads TGTGCCAGCTCACAGTTCGGATCCACTGAAGCTTTCTTT. Protein: CASSQFGSTEAFF.

The chain is built from TRBV12-3 or TRBV12-4 and TRBJ2-3; D call uncertain. The CDR3 is 12 amino acids. Trimming removed 5 bases from V and 3 bases from J, with 6 bases in between. The CDR3 is CASSPDTDTQYF. CDR3 sequence (DNA): TGTGCCAGCAGTCCAGATACAGATACGCAGTATTTT.

The chain recombines TRBV30 with TRBJ1-5; D is undetermined. Trimming shortened V by 5 bases and J by 8 bases, and 10 bases separated the two germline ends. The CDR3 runs to 11 residues. The germline gives CDR1 GTSNPN, CDR2 SVGIG (reference sequence). CDR3 bases: TGTGCCTGGGCCCATTGGGAGCCCCAGCATTTT. Translating gives CAWAHWEPQHF.

The V and J genes are TRBV7-6 and TRBJ2-5; no reliable D call. The CDR3 runs to 14 residues. Germline V gives CDR1 SGHVS, CDR2 FNYEAQ. With 4 bases removed from V and 5 bases from J, the gap between germline ends came to 14 bases. The CDR3, as DNA: TGTGCCAGCAGCTCCCCAGGTTCTTGGGAGACCCAGTACTTC. It codes for CASSSPGSWETQYF. Full variable domain (missing parts from reference TRBV7-6 and TRBJ2-5): GAGVSQSPRYKVTKRGQDVALRCDPISGHVSLYWYRQALGQGPEFLTYFNYEAQQDKSGLPNDRFSAERPEGSISTLTIQRTEQRDSAMYRCASSSPGSWETQYFGPGTRLLVL.